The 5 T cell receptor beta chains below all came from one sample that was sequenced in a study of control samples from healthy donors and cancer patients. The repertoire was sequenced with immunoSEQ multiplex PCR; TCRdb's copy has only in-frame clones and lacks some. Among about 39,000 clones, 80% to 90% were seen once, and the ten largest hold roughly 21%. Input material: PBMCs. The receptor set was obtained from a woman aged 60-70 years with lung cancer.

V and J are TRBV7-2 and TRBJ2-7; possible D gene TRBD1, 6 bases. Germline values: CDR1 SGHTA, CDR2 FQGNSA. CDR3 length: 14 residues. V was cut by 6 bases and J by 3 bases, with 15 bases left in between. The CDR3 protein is CASRPRDNNYEQYF. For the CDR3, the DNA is TGTGCCAGCAGGCCCCGGGACAACAACTACGAGCAGTACTTC.

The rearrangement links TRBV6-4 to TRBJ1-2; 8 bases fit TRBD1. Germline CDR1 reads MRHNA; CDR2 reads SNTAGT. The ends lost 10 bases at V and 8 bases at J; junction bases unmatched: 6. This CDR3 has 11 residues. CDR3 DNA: TGTGCCACCCGGGGACAGGAAGGCTACACCTTC. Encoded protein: CATRGQEGYTF.

CDR3 sequence reads: CASSELAGADTQYF. The CDR3 coding sequence is TGTGCCTCCTCGGAACTAGCGGGAGCAGATACGCAGTATTTT. The rearrangement joins TRBV30 to TRBJ2-3, with 11 bases matching TRBD2. The CDR3 consists of 14 residues. Germline assignment: CDR1 GTSNPN and CDR2 SVGIG (reference sequence). V lost 7 bases and J lost 4; bases outside the gene matches: 7.

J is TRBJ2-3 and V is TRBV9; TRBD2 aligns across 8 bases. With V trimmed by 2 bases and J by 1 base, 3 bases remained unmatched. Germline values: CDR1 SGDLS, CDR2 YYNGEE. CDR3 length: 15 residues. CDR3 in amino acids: CASSVGLDRTDTQYF. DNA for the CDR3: TGTGCCAGCAGCGTGGGACTAGACCGCACAGATACGCAGTATTTT.

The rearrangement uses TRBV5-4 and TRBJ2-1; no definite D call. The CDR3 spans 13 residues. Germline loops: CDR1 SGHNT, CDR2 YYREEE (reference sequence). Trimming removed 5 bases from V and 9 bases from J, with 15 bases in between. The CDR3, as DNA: TGTGCCAGCAGTGGCGAGGTTCTAAGTGAGCAGTTCTTC. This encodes CASSGEVLSEQFF.